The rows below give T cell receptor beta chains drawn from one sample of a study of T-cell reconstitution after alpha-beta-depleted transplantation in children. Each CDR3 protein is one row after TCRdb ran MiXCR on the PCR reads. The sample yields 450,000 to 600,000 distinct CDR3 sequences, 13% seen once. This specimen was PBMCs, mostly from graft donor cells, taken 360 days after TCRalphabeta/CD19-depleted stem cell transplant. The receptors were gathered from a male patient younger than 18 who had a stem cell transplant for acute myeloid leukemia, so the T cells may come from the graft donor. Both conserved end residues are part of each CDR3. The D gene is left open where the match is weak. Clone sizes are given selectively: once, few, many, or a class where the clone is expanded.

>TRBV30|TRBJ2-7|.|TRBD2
CAWSRPGPLAGDYEQYF
TGTGCCTGGAGTCGTCCAGGGCCCCTAGCGGGGGACTACGAGCAGTACTTC
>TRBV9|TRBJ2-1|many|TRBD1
CASSPSGGGTGAYNEQFF
TGTGCCAGCAGCCCTTCGGGTGGCGGGACAGGGGCATACAATGAGCAGTTCTTC
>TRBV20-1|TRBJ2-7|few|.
CSARDLGGGPYEQYF
TGCAGTGCTAGAGATTTAGGAGGGGGACCTTACGAGCAGTACTTC
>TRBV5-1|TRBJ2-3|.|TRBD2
CASSSKLAGGVTDTQYF
TGCGCCAGCAGCTCCAAACTAGCGGGAGGGGTCACAGATACGCAGTATTTT
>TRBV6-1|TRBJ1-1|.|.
CATHREGGNTEAFF
TGTGCCACCCACAGGGAGGGGGGGAACACTGAAGCTTTCTTT
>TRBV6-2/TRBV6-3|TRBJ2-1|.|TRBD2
CASSYSLLAGGYNEQFF
TGTGCCAGCAGTTATAGTCTCCTAGCGGGAGGGTACAATGAGCAGTTCTTC
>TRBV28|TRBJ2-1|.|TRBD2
CASSLSARTSGHSYNEQFF
TGTGCCAGCAGTTTATCAGCCCGAACTAGCGGGCACTCCTACAATGAGCAGTTCTTC
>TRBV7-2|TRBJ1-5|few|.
CASSVKGSNQPQHF
TGTGCCAGCAGCGTAAAGGGTAGCAATCAGCCCCAGCATTTT
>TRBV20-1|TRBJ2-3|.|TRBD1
CSASNSGTGIFDTQYF
TGCAGTGCTTCTAACTCCGGGACAGGAATTTTCGATACGCAGTATTTT
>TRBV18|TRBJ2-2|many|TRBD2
CASSPGLAGDTGELFF
TGTGCCAGCTCACCAGGTCTAGCGGGAGACACCGGGGAGCTGTTTTTT
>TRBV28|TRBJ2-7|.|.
CASRVPGTHIEQYF
TGTGCCAGCAGGGTTCCCGGGACACATATTGAGCAGTACTTC
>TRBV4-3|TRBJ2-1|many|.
CASTLSRPPNEQFF
TGCGCCAGCACCTTAAGTCGGCCCCCCAATGAGCAGTTCTTC
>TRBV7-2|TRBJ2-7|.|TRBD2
CASSLESLAGAVEQYF
TGTGCCAGCAGCTTAGAGTCCCTAGCGGGAGCTGTCGAGCAGTACTTC
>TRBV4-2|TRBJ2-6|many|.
CASSQRGAFSGANVLTF
TGTGCCAGCAGCCAGAGGGGGGCTTTCTCTGGGGCCAACGTCCTGACTTTC
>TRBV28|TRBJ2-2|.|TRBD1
CAGRTGANTGELFF
TGTGCCGGTCGGACAGGAGCGAACACCGGGGAGCTGTTTTTT
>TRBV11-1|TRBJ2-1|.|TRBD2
CASSWGGTSGPFSYNEQFF
TGTGCCAGCAGCTGGGGGGGTACTAGCGGCCCATTCTCCTACAATGAGCAGTTCTTC
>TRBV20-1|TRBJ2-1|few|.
CSAILIYNEQFF
TGCAGTGCTATTTTAATCTACAATGAGCAGTTCTTC
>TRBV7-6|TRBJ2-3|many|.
CASSHPTPTRTVTDTQYF
TGTGCCAGCAGCCACCCCACCCCAACAAGAACTGTGACAGATACGCAGTATTTT
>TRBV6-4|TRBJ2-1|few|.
CASSLDPQDYNEQFF
TGTGCCAGCAGCCTCGACCCTCAGGACTACAATGAGCAGTTCTTC
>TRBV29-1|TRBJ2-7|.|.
CSANIAGSSYEQYF
TGCAGCGCTAATATAGCTGGAAGCTCCTACGAGCAGTACTTC
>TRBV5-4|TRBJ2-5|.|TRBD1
CASSFGTGEGETQYF
TGTGCCAGCAGCTTCGGGACAGGGGAGGGCGAGACCCAGTACTTC
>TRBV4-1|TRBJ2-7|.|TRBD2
CASSPLAGGQYEQYF
TGCGCCAGCAGCCCGCTAGCGGGAGGTCAATACGAGCAGTACTTC
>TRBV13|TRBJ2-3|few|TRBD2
CASSLSLAGEGDTQYF
TGTGCCAGCAGCTTAAGCCTAGCGGGAGAGGGAGATACGCAGTATTTT
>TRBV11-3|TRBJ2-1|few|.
CASSSFIRGGEQFF
TGTGCCAGCAGCTCCTTTATAAGGGGAGGAGAGCAGTTCTTC
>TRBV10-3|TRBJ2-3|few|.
CAISERGRDTQYF
TGTGCCATCAGTGAGAGGGGCCGCGATACGCAGTATTTT
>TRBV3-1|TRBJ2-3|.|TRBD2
CASSQDKREAPTDTQYF
TGTGCCAGCAGCCAAGATAAGCGGGAGGCGCCCACAGATACGCAGTATTTT
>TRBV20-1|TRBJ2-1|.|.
CSARRESSYNEQFF
TGCAGTGCTAGACGGGAGAGCTCCTACAATGAGCAGTTCTTC
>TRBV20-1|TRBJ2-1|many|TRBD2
CSAVPGVAGGRGQFF
TGCAGTGCCGTCCCAGGGGTAGCGGGAGGTCGGGGGCAGTTCTTC
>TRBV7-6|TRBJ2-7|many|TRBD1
CASSPRQGDYEQYF
TGTGCCAGCAGCCCCCGACAGGGGGACTACGAGCAGTACTTC
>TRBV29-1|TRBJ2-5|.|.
CSVDPITNAQETQYF
TGCAGCGTTGATCCCATAACTAACGCCCAAGAGACCCAGTACTTC
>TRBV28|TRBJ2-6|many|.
CASTLFRYSGANVLTF
TGTGCCAGCACCCTTTTTAGGTACTCTGGGGCCAACGTCCTGACTTTC
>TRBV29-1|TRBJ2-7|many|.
CSVGGRVSYEQYF
TGCAGCGTTGGAGGCAGGGTCTCCTACGAGCAGTACTTC
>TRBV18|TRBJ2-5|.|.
CASSPIWGQETQYF
TGTGCCAGCTCACCAATATGGGGCCAAGAGACCCAGTACTTC
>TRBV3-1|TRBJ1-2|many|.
CASNSRARDGYTF
TGTGCCAGCAACTCTCGGGCCCGTGATGGCTACACCTTC
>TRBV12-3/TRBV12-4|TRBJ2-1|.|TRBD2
CAIHGSEREFYEQFF
TGTGCCATCCATGGGTCGGAGCGGGAGTTCTATGAGCAGTTCTTC
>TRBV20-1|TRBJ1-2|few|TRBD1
CSARDRGVPGYTF
TGCAGTGCTAGGGACAGGGGTGTTCCCGGCTACACCTTC
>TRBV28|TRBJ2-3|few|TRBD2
CASKAGGPKDTQYF
TGTGCCAGCAAGGCGGGAGGGCCAAAAGATACGCAGTATTTT
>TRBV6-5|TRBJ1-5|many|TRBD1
CASSPPGQGNQPQHF
TGTGCCAGCAGTCCGCCGGGACAGGGAAATCAGCCCCAGCATTTT
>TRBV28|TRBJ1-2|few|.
CASSPQLGEAYGYTF
TGTGCCAGCAGTCCGCAACTGGGGGAAGCCTATGGCTACACCTTC
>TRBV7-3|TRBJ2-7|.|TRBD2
CASSPVAGYGEQYF
TGTGCCAGCAGCCCCGTAGCGGGGTATGGAGAGCAGTACTTC
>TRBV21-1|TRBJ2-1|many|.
CASSKIDRGHNEQFF
TGTGCCAGCAGCAAGATTGATCGGGGGCACAATGAGCAGTTCTTC
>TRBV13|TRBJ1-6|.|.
CASSTIPGTANSPLHF
TGTGCCAGCAGTACTATTCCCGGGACGGCGAATTCACCCCTCCACTTT
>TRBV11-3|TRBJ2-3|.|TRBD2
CASSSRTSGTISDTQYF
TGTGCCAGCAGCTCCCGGACTAGCGGGACAATCTCAGATACGCAGTATTTT
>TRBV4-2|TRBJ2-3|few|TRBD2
CASSPESEGRERDTQYF
TGTGCCAGCAGCCCAGAGAGCGAAGGGAGGGAAAGAGATACGCAGTATTTT
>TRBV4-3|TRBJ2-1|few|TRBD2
CASSQDLLAGLNEQFF
TGCGCCAGCAGCCAAGATCTCCTAGCGGGACTCAATGAGCAGTTCTTC
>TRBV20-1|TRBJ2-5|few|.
CSARDWDLPETQYF
TGCAGTGCTAGAGATTGGGATCTCCCGGAGACCCAGTACTTC
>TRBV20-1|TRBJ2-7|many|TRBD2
CSADGLAGVGEQYF
TGCAGTGCCGACGGACTAGCGGGAGTGGGGGAGCAGTACTTC
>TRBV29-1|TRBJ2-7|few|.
CSVVGTDKSYEQYF
TGCAGCGTTGTCGGGACTGACAAATCCTACGAGCAGTACTTC
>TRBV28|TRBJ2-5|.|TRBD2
CATAARASGKETQYF
TGTGCCACCGCCGCTCGGGCTAGCGGAAAAGAGACCCAGTACTTC
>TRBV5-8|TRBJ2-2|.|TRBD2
CASRFKGTSITGELFF
TGTGCCAGCAGGTTCAAGGGGACTAGTATAACCGGGGAGCTGTTTTTT
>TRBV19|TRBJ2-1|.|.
CAIANEQFF
TGTGCCATAGCCAATGAGCAGTTCTTC
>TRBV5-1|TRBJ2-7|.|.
CASAGPAQGTYEQYF
TGCGCCAGCGCCGGACCCGCGCAGGGGACCTACGAGCAGTACTTC
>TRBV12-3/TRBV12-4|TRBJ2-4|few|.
CASSFGRGDIQYF
TGTGCCAGCAGTTTTGGCAGGGGGGACATTCAGTACTTC
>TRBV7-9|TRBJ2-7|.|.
CASSLDGRYEQYF
TGTGCCAGCAGCTTAGACGGTCGGTACGAGCAGTACTTC
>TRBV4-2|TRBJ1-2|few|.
CASSLRSGPGYGYTF
TGTGCCAGCAGCCTCAGATCCGGGCCAGGCTATGGCTACACCTTC
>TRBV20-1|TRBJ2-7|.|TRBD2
CSAGGAGGQQYF
TGCAGTGCAGGGGGTGCGGGAGGTCAGCAGTACTTC
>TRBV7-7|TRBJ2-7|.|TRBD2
CASSPGTSGRSYEQYF
TGTGCTAGCAGCCCTGGGACTAGCGGGAGGTCCTACGAGCAGTACTTC
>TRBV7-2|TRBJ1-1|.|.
CASSLWGFMNTEAFF
TGTGCCAGCAGCTTATGGGGTTTTATGAACACTGAAGCTTTCTTT
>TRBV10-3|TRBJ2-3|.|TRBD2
CAITSGKFSPDTQYF
TGTGCCATCACTAGCGGGAAGTTTTCACCAGATACGCAGTATTTT
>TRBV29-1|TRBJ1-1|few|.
CSVEGRVMNTEAFF
TGCAGCGTTGAAGGCCGGGTGATGAACACTGAAGCTTTCTTT